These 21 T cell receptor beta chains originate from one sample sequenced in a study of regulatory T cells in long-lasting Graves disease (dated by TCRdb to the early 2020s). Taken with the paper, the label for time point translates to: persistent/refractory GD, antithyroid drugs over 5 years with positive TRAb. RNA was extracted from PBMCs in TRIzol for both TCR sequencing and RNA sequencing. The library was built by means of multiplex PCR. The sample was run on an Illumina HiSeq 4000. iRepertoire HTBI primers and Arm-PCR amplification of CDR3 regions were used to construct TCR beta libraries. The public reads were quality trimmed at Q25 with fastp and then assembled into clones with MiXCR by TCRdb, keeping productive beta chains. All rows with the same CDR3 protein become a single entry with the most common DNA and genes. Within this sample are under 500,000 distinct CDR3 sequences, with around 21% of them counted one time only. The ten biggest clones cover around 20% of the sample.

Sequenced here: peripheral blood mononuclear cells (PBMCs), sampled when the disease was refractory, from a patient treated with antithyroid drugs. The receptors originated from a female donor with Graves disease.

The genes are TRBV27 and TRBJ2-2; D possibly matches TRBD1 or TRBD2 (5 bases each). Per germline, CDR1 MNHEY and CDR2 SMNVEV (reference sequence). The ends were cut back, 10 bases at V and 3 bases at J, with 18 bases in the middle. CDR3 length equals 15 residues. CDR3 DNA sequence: TGTGCCACCCCTCCGGGACCGAAACACACCGGGGAGCTGTTTTTT. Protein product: CATPPGPKHTGELFF.

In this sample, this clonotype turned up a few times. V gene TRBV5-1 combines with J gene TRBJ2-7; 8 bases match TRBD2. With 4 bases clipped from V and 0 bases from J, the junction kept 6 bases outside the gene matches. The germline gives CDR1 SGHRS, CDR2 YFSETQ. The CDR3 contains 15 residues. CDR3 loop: CASSSSGTSSYEQYF. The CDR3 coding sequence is TGCGCCAGCAGCAGTAGCGGGACCAGCTCCTACGAGCAGTACTTC.

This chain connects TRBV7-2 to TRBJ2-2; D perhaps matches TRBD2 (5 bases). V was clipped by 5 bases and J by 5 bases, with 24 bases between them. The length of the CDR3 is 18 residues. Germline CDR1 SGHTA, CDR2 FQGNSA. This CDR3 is CASSAQRGMAGRTGELFF. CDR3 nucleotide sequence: TGTGCCAGCAGCGCTCAGCGAGGGATGGCGGGCCGGACCGGGGAGCTGTTTTTT.

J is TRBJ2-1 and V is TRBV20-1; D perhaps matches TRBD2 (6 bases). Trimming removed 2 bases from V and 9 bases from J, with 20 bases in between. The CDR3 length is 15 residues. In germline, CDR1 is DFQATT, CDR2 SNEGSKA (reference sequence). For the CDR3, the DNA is TGCAGTGCTAGAAGCCCCTGGGTGGGGGAGGTTGAGCAGTTCTTC. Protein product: CSARSPWVGEVEQFF.

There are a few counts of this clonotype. CDR3 loop: CASSSGLFHAEAFF. The CDR3 nucleotides are TGTGCCAGCAGTTCGGGACTTTTTCACGCTGAAGCTTTCTTT. The chain recombines TRBV12-3 or TRBV12-4 with TRBJ1-1, with D perhaps TRBD1 (5 bases). V was trimmed by 4 bases and J by 6 bases, leaving 15 bases between them. The CDR3 has 14 residues.

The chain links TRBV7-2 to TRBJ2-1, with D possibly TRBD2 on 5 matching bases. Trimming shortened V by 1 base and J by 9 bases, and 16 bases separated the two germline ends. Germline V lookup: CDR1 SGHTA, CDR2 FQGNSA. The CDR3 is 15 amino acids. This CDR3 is CASSLVFGVGSEQFF. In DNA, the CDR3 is TGTGCCAGCAGCTTAGTCTTCGGGGTCGGCAGTGAGCAGTTCTTC. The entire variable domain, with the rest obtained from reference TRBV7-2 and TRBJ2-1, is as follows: GAGVSQSPSNKVTEKGKDVELRCDPISGHTALYWYRQSLGQGLEFLIYFQGNSAPDKSGLPSDRFSAERTGGSVSTLTIQRTQQEDSAVYLCASSLVFGVGSEQFFGPGTRLTVL.

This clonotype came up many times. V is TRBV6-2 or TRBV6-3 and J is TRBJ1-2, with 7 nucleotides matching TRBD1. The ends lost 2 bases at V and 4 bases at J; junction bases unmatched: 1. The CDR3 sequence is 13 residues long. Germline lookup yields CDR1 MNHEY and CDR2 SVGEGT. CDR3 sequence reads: CASSYRDSYGYTF. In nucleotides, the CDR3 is TGTGCCAGCAGTTACAGGGACAGCTATGGCTACACCTTC.

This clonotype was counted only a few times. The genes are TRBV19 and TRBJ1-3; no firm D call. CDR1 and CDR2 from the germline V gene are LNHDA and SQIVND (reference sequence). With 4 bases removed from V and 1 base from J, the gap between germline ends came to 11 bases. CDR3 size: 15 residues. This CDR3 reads CASSTLQKSGNTIYF. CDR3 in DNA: TGTGCCAGTAGTACCCTCCAGAAGTCTGGAAACACCATATATTTT.

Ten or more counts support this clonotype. CDR3 loop: CASNGSGTGRYEQYF. The CDR3 DNA is TGTGCCAGCAACGGCAGCGGGACAGGGCGCTACGAGCAGTACTTC. The V and J genes are TRBV28 and TRBJ2-7; 9 bases are a match to TRBD1. Germline CDR1 is MDHEN and CDR2 is SYDVKM. This CDR3 is built from 15 residues. Trimming at V came to 7 bases and at J to 3 bases, leaving 10 bases not matched to a gene.

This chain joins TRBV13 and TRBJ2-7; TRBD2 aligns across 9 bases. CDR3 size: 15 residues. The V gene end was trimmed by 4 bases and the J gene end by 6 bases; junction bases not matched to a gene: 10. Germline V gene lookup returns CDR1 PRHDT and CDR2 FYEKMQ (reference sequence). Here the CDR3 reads CASSSSSGTSGEQYF. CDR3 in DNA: TGTGCCAGCAGCTCCTCTAGCGGGACATCAGGCGAGCAGTACTTC.

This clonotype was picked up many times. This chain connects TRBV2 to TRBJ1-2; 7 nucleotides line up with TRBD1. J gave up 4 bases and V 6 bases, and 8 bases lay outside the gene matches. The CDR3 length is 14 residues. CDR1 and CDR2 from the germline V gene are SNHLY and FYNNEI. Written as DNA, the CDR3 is TGTGCCAGCAGAGAGCAGGGGGGAACCTATGGCTACACCTTC. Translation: CASREQGGTYGYTF. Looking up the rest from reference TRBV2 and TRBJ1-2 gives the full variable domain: EPEVTQTPSHQVTQMGQEVILRCVPISNHLYFYWYRQILGQKVEFLVSFYNNEISEKSEIFDDQFSVERPDGSNFTLKIRSTKLEDSAMYFCASREQGGTYGYTFGSGTRLTVV.

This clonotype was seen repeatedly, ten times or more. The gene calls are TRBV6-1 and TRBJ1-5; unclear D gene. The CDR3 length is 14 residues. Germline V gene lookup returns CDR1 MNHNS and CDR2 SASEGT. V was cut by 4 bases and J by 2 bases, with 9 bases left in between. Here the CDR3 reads CASSVGGGNQPQHF. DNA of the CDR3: TGTGCCAGCAGTGTCGGAGGCGGCAATCAGCCCCAGCATTTT.

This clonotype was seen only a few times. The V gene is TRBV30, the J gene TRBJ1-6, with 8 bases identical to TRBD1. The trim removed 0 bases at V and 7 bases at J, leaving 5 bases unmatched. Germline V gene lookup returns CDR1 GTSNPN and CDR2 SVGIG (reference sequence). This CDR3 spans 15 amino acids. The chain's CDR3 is CAWSVSDRGNSPLHF. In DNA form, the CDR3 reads TGTGCCTGGAGTGTAAGCGACAGGGGCAATTCACCCCTCCACTTT.

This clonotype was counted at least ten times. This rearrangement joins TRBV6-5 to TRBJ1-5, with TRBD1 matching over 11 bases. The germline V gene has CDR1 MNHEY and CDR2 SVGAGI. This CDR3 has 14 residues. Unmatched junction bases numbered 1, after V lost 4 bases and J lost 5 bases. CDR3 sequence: CASSWGQGDQPQHF. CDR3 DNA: TGTGCCAGCAGTTGGGGACAGGGGGATCAGCCCCAGCATTTT.

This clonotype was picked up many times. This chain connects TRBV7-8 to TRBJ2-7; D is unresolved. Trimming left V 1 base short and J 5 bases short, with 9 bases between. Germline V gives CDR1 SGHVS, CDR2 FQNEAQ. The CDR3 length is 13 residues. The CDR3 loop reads CASSLGVFHEQYF. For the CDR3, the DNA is TGTGCCAGCAGCTTAGGAGTGTTCCACGAGCAGTACTTC. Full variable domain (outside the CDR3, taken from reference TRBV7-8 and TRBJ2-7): GAGVSQSPRYKVAKRGQDVALRCDPISGHVSLFWYQQALGQGPEFLTYFQNEAQLDKSGLPSDRFFAERPEGSVSTLKIQRTQQEDSAVYLCASSLGVFHEQYFGPGTRLTVT.

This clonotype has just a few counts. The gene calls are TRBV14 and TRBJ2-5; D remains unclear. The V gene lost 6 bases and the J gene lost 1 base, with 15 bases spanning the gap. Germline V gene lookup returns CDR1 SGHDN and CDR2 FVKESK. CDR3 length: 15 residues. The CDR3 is CASSLGAAPQETQYF. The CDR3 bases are TGTGCCAGCAGTCTCGGTGCAGCCCCCCAAGAGACCCAGTACTTC.

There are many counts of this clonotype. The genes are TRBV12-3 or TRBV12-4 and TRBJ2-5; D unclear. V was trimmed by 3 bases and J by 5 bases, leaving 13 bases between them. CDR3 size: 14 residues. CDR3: CASSFGPAGETQYF. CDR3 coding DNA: TGTGCCAGCAGTTTCGGACCGGCTGGGGAGACCCAGTACTTC.

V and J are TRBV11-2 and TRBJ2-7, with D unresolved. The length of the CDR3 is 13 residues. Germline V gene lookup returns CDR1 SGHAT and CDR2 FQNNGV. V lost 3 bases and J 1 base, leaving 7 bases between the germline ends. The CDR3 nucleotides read TGTGCCAGCAGCTTTTCTCCTTCCTACGAGCAGTACTTC. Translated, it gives CASSFSPSYEQYF.

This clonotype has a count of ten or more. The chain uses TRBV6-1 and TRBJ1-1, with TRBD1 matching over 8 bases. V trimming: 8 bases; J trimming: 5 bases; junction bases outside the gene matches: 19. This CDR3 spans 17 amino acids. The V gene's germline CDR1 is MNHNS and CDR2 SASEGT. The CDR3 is CASSSLRTGQGGTEAFF. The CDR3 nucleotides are TGTGCCAGCTCGTCGTTACGAACCGGACAGGGTGGAACTGAAGCTTTCTTT.

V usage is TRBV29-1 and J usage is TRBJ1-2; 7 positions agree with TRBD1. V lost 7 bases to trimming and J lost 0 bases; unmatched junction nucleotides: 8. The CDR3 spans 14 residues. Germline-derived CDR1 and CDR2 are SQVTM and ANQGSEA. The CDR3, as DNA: TGCAGCGCTCACCAGCAGGGGGCTAACTATGGCTACACCTTC. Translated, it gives CSAHQQGANYGYTF.

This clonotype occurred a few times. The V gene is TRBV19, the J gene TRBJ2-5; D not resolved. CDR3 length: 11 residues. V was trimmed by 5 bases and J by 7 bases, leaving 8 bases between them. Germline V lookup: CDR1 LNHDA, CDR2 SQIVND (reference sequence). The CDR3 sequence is CASSAVGTQYF. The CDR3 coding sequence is TGTGCCAGTAGTGCAGTTGGGACCCAGTACTTC.